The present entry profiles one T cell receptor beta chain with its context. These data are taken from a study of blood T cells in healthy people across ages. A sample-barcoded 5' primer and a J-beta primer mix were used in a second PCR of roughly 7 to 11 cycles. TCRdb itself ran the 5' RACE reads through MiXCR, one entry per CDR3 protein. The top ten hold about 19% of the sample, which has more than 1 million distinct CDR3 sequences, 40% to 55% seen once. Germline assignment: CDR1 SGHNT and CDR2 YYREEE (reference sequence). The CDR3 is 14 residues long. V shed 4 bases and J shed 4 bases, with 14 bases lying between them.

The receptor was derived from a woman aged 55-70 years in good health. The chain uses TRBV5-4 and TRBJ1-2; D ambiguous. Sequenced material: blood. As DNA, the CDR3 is TGTGCCAGCAGCCAGGTGGAACAATTCTATGGCTACACCTTC. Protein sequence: CASSQVEQFYGYTF.